These 13 T cell receptor beta chains were sequenced from one sample in a study of blood T cell repertoires in COVID-19. Generated by immunoSEQ multiplex PCR, the TCRdb table keeps only in-frame clones and is missing some. The repertoire holds around 100,000 clones, with 85% as singletons. The source material was peripheral blood. These receptors all stem from a woman in her 70s with active or convalescent COVID-19.

This clone was counted a few times. This rearrangement joins TRBV5-5 to TRBJ2-7, with D maybe TRBD2 (5 bases). Deletions cut 1 base from V and 6 bases from J, with 14 bases between. The CDR3 runs 14 residues. Germline CDR1 and CDR2: SGHKS and YYEKEE (reference sequence). CDR3 coding DNA: TGTGCCAGCAGCTTGAGAGGGAGAGATGGCGAGCAGTACTTC. Translating gives CASSLRGRDGEQYF.

The rearrangement joins TRBV11-2 to TRBJ1-4; possible D gene TRBD1, 6 bases. The ends were cut back, 5 bases at V and 6 bases at J, with 22 bases in the middle. This CDR3 contains 17 residues. From germline, CDR1 is SGHAT and CDR2 FQNNGV. This CDR3 reads CASSPGATADFDEKLFF. The CDR3 coding sequence is TGTGCCAGCAGCCCAGGGGCGACGGCGGACTTTGATGAAAAACTGTTTTTT. Filled out from reference TRBV11-2 and TRBJ1-4, the complete variable domain reads EAGVAQSPRYKIIEKRQSVAFWCNPISGHATLYWYQQILGQGPKLLIQFQNNGVVDDSQLPKDRFSAERLKGVDSTLKIQPAKLEDSAVYLCASSPGATADFDEKLFFGSGTQLSVL.

The CDR3 nucleotides are TGTCCCAAGTGGGGACAGGAGAGTTCCCTCCACTTT. Protein: CPKWGQESSLHF. The chain has TRBV5-5 and TRBJ1-6, with 8 bases aligning to TRBD1. The CDR3 is 12 residues long. Germline V gene data show CDR1 as SGHKS and CDR2 as YYEKEE (reference sequence).

This chain joins TRBV28 and TRBJ2-1; maybe TRBD1 (7 bases). The CDR3 has 13 residues. V was trimmed by 4 bases and J by 16 bases, leaving 20 bases between them. Per germline, CDR1 MDHEN and CDR2 SYDVKM. The CDR3 loop reads CASSSHNRQGGFF. In nucleotides, the CDR3 is TGTGCCAGCAGTTCCCACAACCGACAGGGAGGATTCTTC. Full variable domain (missing parts from reference TRBV28 and TRBJ2-1): DVKVTQSSRYLVKRTGEKVFLECVQDMDHENMFWYRQDPGLGLRLIYFSYDVKMKEKGDIPEGYSVSREKKERFSLILESASTNQTSMYLCASSSHNRQGGFFGPGTRLTVL.

The rearrangement links TRBV7-9 to TRBJ1-2; 12 positions agree with TRBD1. Germline lookup yields CDR1 SEHNR and CDR2 FQNEAQ (reference sequence). The CDR3 sequence is 16 residues long. With V trimmed by 4 bases and J by 8 bases, 11 bases remained unmatched. The CDR3 DNA reads TGTGCCAGCAGCTCCTCGCGGGACAGGGGGCGAATGGGCTACACCTTC. As protein: CASSSSRDRGRMGYTF.

The chain carries TRBV28 and TRBJ2-1, with no clear D. This CDR3 is 13 amino acids long. V was pared by 1 base and J by 9 bases, with 10 bases between. Germline CDR1 MDHEN, CDR2 SYDVKM. The DNA of the CDR3 is TGTGCCAGCAGTTTATTATTACAAGTTGAGCAGTTCTTC. Amino acid sequence: CASSLLLQVEQFF.

This rearrangement joins TRBV20-1 to TRBJ2-5; D uncertain. The germline gives CDR1 DFQATT, CDR2 SNEGSKA (reference sequence). The CDR3 has 14 residues. V lost 3 bases to trimming and J lost 4 bases, with 15 bases between them. Here the CDR3 reads CSASQVQFVETQYF. CDR3 in DNA: TGCAGTGCTAGTCAGGTCCAGTTCGTAGAGACCCAGTACTTC.

The genes are TRBV7-8 and TRBJ1-4, with D unresolved. V was shortened by 4 bases and J by 0 bases, with 15 bases between the two germline ends. Germline CDR1 is SGHVS and CDR2 is FQNEAQ. CDR3 length equals 17 residues. The CDR3 region has the DNA TGTGCCAGCAGCTCTTTGACTCGCCTTGCAACTAATGAAAAACTGTTTTTT. Translation gives CASSSLTRLATNEKLFF.

The chain employs TRBV18 and TRBJ2-5; D gene uncertain. The CDR3 runs to 15 residues. The V end lost 1 base, the J end lost 2 bases, and 11 bases lay between the germline ends. Germline CDR1 is KGHSH and CDR2 is LQKENI. As DNA, the CDR3 is TGTGCCAGCTCACCACAGCGAAGATCTCAAGAGACCCAGTACTTC. It yields the protein CASSPQRRSQETQYF.

The CDR3 nucleotides are TGTGCCAGCAGCCCCCCAACGGGAGAGCAGTACTTC. It yields the protein CASSPPTGEQYF. The chain employs TRBV11-2 and TRBJ2-7; tentative D call: TRBD2 (5 bases). This CDR3 is built from 12 residues. Germline loops: CDR1 SGHAT, CDR2 FQNNGV. V was pared by 5 bases and J by 7 bases, with 12 bases between.

This chain joins TRBV5-1 and TRBJ2-7; D ambiguous. The CDR3 length is 14 residues. Germline CDR1 reads SGHRS; CDR2 reads YFSETQ. Between the trimmed V and J ends, which lost 4 bases and 6 bases, there was a span of 17 bases. CDR3 nucleotide sequence: TGCGCCAGCAGCCCAAGAGGAAACGAGCCCGAGCAGTACTTC. This encodes CASSPRGNEPEQYF.

This clone showed up just once. V usage is TRBV7-2 and J usage is TRBJ2-1; 11 nucleotides align to TRBD1. The CDR3 has 16 amino acids. From germline, CDR1 is SGHTA and CDR2 FQGNSA. V lost 5 bases, J lost 6 bases, and 9 bases stayed unmatched. The CDR3 DNA follows: TGTGCCAGCAGCAAAACCCGGGACAGGGGGACCAATGAGCAGTTCTTC. Translated, it gives CASSKTRDRGTNEQFF.

This chain links TRBV19 with TRBJ1-1; no firm D call. Germline V gene sequence: CDR1 LNHDA, CDR2 SQIVND (reference sequence). Deletions cut 4 bases from V and 0 bases from J, with 12 bases between. The CDR3 runs 15 residues. CDR3 protein: CASSTDGGMNTEAFF. The CDR3 DNA follows: TGTGCCAGTAGTACGGACGGAGGAATGAACACTGAAGCTTTCTTT.